The 4 T cell receptor beta chains given below trace back to one sample, sequenced in a study of shared clonotypes between healthy human individuals. Libraries were prepared by immunoSEQ multiplex PCR; TCRdb keeps only in-frame clonotypes and omits some of them. The top ten hold over 1.3% of the sample, which has some 1 million clones, roughly 70% seen once. Material: memory CD4+ T cells sorted from blood. Regarding subset: CD45RA-negative fraction. The receptors here all came from a man aged 18 to 30 in good health.

The rearrangement joins TRBV2 to TRBJ2-1; weak D call: TRBD1 (7 bases). CDR1 and CDR2 (germline): SNHLY, FYNNEI. The CDR3 runs to 13 residues. V gave up 6 bases and J gave up 10 bases, with 16 bases separating them. This chain's CDR3 is CASSSEGAAEQFF. CDR3 DNA sequence: TGTGCCAGCAGCTCGGAGGGGGCCGCCGAGCAGTTCTTC.

This clone was counted only a few times. V gene TRBV7-8 combines with J gene TRBJ2-1; 10 bases agree with TRBD2. The V gene end was trimmed by 1 base and the J gene end by 8 bases; junction bases not matched to a gene: 11. Germline V CDR1 and CDR2: SGHVS, FQNEAQ. CDR3 size: 17 residues. Here the CDR3 reads CASSLGWSSGRSHEQFF. The DNA for the CDR3 is TGTGCCAGCAGCTTAGGTTGGTCTAGCGGGAGATCCCATGAGCAGTTCTTC.

Comment on this clone: In the same sample, other DNA sequences code for this CDR3. The V call is TRBV5-1, the J call TRBJ1-5; D unclear. The CDR3 consists of 14 residues. Germline V gives CDR1 SGHRS, CDR2 YFSETQ. V gave up 2 bases and J gave up 1 base, with 7 bases separating them. Written as DNA, the CDR3 is TGCGCCAGCAGCTTAGGAGGGAGCAATCAGCCCCAGCATTTT. Amino acids: CASSLGGSNQPQHF.

CDR3: CAWSSGTSYHEQYF. The CDR3, as DNA: TGTGCCTGGAGTTCCGGGACTAGCTATCACGAGCAGTACTTC. The chain combines TRBV30 with TRBJ2-7; 9 nucleotides line up with TRBD2. In germline, CDR1 is GTSNPN, CDR2 SVGIG (reference sequence). V was clipped by 2 bases and J by 5 bases; unmatched bases: 7. The CDR3 covers 14 residues.